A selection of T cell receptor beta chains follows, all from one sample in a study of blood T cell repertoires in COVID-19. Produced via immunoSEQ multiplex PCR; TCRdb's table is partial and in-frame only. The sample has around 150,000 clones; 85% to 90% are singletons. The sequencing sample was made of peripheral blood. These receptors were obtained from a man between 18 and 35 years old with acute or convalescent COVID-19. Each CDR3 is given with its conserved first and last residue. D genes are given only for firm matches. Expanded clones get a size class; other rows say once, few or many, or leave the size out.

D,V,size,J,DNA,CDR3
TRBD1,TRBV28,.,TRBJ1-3,TGTGCCAGCAGTTCGACAGGGACTGGAAACACCATATATTTT,CASSSTGTGNTIYF
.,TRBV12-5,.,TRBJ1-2,TGTGCTAGTGGTTCGAAAAACCGACCCCGGACAGCTAACTATGGCTACACCTTC,CASGSKNRPRTANYGYTF
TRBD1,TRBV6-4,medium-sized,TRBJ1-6,TGTGCCAGCAGCGATCAGGGGGCCGGCAATTCACCCCTCCACTTT,CASSDQGAGNSPLHF
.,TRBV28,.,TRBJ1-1,TGTGCCAGCAGTTTGGAGAGGGCCACTGAAGCTTTCTTT,CASSLERATEAFF
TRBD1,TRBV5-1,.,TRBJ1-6,TGCGCCAGCAGACAGGGGGTTTCTTCACCCCTCCACTTT,CASRQGVSSPLHF
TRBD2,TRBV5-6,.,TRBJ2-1,TGTGCCAGCAGCTTAGTGGCGGGGGGGCCGGAGAATGAGCAGTTCTTC,CASSLVAGGPENEQFF
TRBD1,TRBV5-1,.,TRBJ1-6,TGCGCCAGCAGATACTCTGGGACAGACACTTCACCCCTCCACTTT,CASRYSGTDTSPLHF
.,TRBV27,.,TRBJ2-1,TGTGCCAGCAGTTTCGACACCCACAATGAGCAGTTCTTC,CASSFDTHNEQFF
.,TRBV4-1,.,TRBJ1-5,TGCGCCAGCAGCCAAGTCACGGGGGGGCCCCAGCATTTT,CASSQVTGGPQHF
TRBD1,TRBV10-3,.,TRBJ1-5,TGTGCCATCAGGGACAGGGCGAATCAGCCCCAGCATTTT,CAIRDRANQPQHF
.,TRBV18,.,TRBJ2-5,TGTGCCAGCTCACCTAACCAAGAGACCCAGTACTTC,CASSPNQETQYF
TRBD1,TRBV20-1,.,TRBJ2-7,TGCAGTGCTACCCACAGGGGGGAGCAGTACTTC,CSATHRGEQYF
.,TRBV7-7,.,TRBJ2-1,TGTGCCAGCAGCTTATCAGAGGGGACACACAATGAGCAGTTCTTC,CASSLSEGTHNEQFF
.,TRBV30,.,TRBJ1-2,TGTGCCTGGAGACTGGGGGCCGGCTATGGCTACACCTTC,CAWRLGAGYGYTF
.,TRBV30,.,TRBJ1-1,TGTGCCATCTTCACAGGGAACACTGAAGCTTTCTTT,CAIFTGNTEAFF
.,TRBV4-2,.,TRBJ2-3,TGTGCCAGCAGCCAAGATATACTAGCAACAGATACGCAGTATTTT,CASSQDILATDTQYF
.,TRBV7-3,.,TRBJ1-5,TGTGCCAGCAGCTTATCGGCCACAGAACCCCAGCATTTT,CASSLSATEPQHF
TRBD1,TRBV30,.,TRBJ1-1,TGTGCCTGGAGCAGGGACAGAGTAACACAAATGAACACTGAAGCTTTCTTT,CAWSRDRVTQMNTEAFF
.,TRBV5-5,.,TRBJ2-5,TGTGCCAGCAGCCCAGGACAGAACCAAGAGACCCAGTACTTC,CASSPGQNQETQYF
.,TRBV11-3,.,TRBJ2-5,TGTGCCAGCAGCTTCCATGGGGGCGAGACCCAGTACTTC,CASSFHGGETQYF
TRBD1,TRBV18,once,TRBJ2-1,TGTGCCAGCTCATCCCGACAGGGGAGCTCCTACAATGAGCAGTTCTTC,CASSSRQGSSYNEQFF
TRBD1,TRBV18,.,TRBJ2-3,TGTGCCAGCCCTGGACAGGGACTTAGCACAGATACGCAGTATTTT,CASPGQGLSTDTQYF
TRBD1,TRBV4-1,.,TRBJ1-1,TGCGCCAGCAGCCCCGGGACAGGGGGCCTTGAAGCTTTCTTT,CASSPGTGGLEAFF
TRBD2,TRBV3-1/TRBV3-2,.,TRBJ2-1,TGTGCCAGCAGCCAAGTAGCGGGGGGCTACAATGAGCAGTTCTTC,CASSQVAGGYNEQFF
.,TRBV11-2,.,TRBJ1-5,TGTGCCAGCAGTACAGGGAGCAATCAGCCCCAGCATTTT,CASSTGSNQPQHF
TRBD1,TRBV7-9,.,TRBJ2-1,TGTGCCAGCAGCTTAAGACAGGGGGCCCTCACCAATGAGCAGTTCTTC,CASSLRQGALTNEQFF
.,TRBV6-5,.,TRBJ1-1,TGTGCCAGCAGTTGGGCCAGGACAAACACTGAAGCTTTCTTT,CASSWARTNTEAFF
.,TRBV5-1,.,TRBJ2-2,TGCGCCAGCAGCTTGGCGGGGGGCAACACCGGGGAGCTGTTTTTT,CASSLAGGNTGELFF
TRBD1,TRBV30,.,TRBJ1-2,TGTGCCTGGGACTCAGGGGGGACTAACTATGGCTACACCTTC,CAWDSGGTNYGYTF
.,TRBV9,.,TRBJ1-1,TGTGCCAGCAGCGCCAACAGGGTGGGGACTGAAGCTTTCTTT,CASSANRVGTEAFF
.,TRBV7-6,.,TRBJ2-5,TGTGCCAGCAGCTTAGATCGGTACGGGAAGTACCAAGAGACCCAGTACTTC,CASSLDRYGKYQETQYF
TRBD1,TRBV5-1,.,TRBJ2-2,TGCGCCAGCAGCTTGGTGGGGACAGGGGCGCGGGGATTGAACACCGGGGAGCTGTTTTTT,CASSLVGTGARGLNTGELFF
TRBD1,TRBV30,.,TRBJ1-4,TGTGCCTGGGCAGAGGGGACAGGGGGTAATGAAAAACTGTTTTTT,CAWAEGTGGNEKLFF
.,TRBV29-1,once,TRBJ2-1,TGCAGCGTCTGGGACACGACAAACAATGAGCAGTTCTTC,CSVWDTTNNEQFF
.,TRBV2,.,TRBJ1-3,TGTGCCAGCAGGGGCCCCGGTGACAGATCTCACTCTGGAAACACCATATATTTT,CASRGPGDRSHSGNTIYF
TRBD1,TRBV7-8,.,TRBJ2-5,TGTGCCAGCAGCCCTGATCCGGGACAGGGGAATGGAGAGACCCAGTACTTC,CASSPDPGQGNGETQYF
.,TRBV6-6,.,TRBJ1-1,TGTGCCAGCAGTGACACAGGGTTTGTGAACACTGAAGCTTTCTTT,CASSDTGFVNTEAFF
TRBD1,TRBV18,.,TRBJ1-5,TGTGCCAGCTCACCGGATGGGACAGGCAATCAGCCCCAGCATTTT,CASSPDGTGNQPQHF